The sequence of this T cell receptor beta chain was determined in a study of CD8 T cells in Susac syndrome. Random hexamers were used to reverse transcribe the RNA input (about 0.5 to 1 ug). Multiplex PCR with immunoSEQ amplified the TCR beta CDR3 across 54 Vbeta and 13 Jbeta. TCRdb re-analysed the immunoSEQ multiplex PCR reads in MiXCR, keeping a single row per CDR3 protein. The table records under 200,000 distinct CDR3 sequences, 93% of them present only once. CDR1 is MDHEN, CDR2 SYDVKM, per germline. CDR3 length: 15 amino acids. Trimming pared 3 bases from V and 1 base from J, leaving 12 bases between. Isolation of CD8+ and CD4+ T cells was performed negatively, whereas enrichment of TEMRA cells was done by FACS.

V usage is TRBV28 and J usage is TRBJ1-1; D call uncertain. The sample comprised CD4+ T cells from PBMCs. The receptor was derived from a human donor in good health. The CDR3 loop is CASSLRGMPNTEAFF. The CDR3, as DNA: TGTGCCAGCAGTTTGAGAGGGATGCCGAACACTGAAGCTTTCTTT. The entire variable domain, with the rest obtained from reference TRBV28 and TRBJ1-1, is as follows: DVKVTQSSRYLVKRTGEKVFLECVQDMDHENMFWYRQDPGLGLRLIYFSYDVKMKEKGDIPEGYSVSREKKERFSLILESASTNQTSMYLCASSLRGMPNTEAFFGQGTRLTVV.